This T cell receptor beta chain was obtained from a study of T-cell reconstitution after alpha-beta-depleted transplantation in children. This clonotype was recorded many times. Its antigen is unidentified. A library of TCRbeta sequences, prepared with unique molecular identifiers, was generated. Via MiXCR, TCRdb re-called the PCR reads, giving one row per CDR3 protein. The table shows around 670,000 distinct CDR3 sequences, with 10% to 15% occurring only once. Study results and limitations: At around two months after transplant, the alpha-beta T cells were reportedly derived from several hundred expanded clones that came from non-depleted graft cells. From newly produced T cells came most of the T-cell counts and diversity one year after transplant.

The sample in question was PBMCs, obtained before TCRalphabeta/CD19-depleted stem cell transplant. The TCR sequence derives from a girl aged 2-9 years with congenital amegakaryocytic thrombocytopenia, due to receive a stem cell transplant.

In DNA form, the CDR3 reads TGTGCCAGCAGCCCCATCTCCGGGAGGGACACCGGGGAGCTGTTTTTT. This codes for CASSPISGRDTGELFF. The chain employs TRBV12-3 or TRBV12-4 and TRBJ2-2; 8 nucleotides match TRBD2. The CDR3 is 16 residues long. The J segment lost 3 bases and the V segment lost 6 bases, leaving 9 bases of the junction unmatched.